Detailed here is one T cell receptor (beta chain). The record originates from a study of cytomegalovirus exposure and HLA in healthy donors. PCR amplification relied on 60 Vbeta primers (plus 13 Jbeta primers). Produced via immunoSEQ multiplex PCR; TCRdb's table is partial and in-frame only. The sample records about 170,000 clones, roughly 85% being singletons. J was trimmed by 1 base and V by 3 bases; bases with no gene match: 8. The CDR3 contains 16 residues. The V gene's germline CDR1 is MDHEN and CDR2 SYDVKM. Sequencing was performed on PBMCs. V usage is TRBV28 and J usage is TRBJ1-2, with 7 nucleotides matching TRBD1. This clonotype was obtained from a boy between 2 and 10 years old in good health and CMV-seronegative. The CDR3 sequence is CASSFDRDSNNYGYTF. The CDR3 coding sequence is TGTGCCAGCAGTTTTGACAGGGATTCTAATAACTATGGCTACACCTTC.